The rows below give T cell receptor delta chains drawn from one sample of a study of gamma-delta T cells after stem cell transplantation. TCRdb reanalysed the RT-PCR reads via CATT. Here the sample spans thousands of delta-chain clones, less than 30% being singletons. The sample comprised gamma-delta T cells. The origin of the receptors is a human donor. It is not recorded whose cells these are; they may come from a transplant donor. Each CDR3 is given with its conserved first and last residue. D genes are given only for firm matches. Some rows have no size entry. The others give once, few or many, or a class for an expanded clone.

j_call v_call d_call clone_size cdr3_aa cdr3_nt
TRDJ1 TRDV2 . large CACDTCRGTSDKLIF TGTGCCTGTGACACATGCCGGGGGACTTCCGATAAACTCATCTTT
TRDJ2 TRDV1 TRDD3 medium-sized CALGELRTPVYTGGLRGTAQLFF TGTGCTCTTGGGGAACTAAGGACTCCCGTATATACTGGGGGTCTTAGGGGGACAGCACAACTCTTCTTT
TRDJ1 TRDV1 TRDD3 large CALGGNIPHWGIRGNKLIF TGTGCTCTTGGGGGAAATATTCCCCACTGGGGGATACGAGGGAATAAACTCATCTTT
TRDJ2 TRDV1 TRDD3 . CALGENPLRGDLAAQLFF TGTGCTCTTGGGGAAAACCCTTTACGGGGGGATTTGGCAGCACAACTCTTCTTT
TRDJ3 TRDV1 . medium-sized CALGEGLPTYTGGWWDTRQMFF TGTGCTCTTGGGGAAGGCCTTCCTACCTATACTGGGGGCTGGTGGGACACCCGACAGATGTTTTTC
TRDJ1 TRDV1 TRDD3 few CALLRGYKRNRLIF TGTGCTCTACTAAGGGGATACAAACGTAATAGACTCATCTTT
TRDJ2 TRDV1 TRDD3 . CALGFPTWGMPLTAQLFF TGTGCTCTTGGGTTCCCTACATGGGGGATGCCTTTGACAGCACAACTCTTCTTT
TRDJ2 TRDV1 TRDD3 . CALGELAGLLGVCPTAQLFF TGTGCTCTTGGGGAACTAGCGGGATTACTGGGGGTTTGTCCGACAGCACAACTCTTCTTT
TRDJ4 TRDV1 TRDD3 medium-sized CALGESFRTGGYGPLIF TGTGCTCTTGGGGAAAGCTTCCGTACTGGGGGATACGGACCCCTGATCTTT
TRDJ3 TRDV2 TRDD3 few CACDTGVFEDWGISWDTRQMFF TGTGCCTGTGACACCGGAGTATTTGAGGACTGGGGGATTTCCTGGGACACCCGACAGATGTTTTTC
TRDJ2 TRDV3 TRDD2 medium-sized CAFPGHSYFPAMTAQLFF TGTGCCTTTCCAGGGCATTCCTACTTCCCCGCAATGACAGCACAACTCTTCTTT
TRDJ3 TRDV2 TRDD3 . CACDTGWGIPLSCDTRQMFF TGTGCCTGTGACACCGGCTGGGGGATACCGCTCTCCTGTGACACCCGCCAGATGTTTTTC
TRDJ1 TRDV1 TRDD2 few CALGEAFLLGPGGRLIF TGTGCTCTTGGGGAAGCCTTCCTACTGGGGCCTGGCGGGAGACTCATCTTT
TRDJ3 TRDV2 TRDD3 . CASGVTGGYAEFPSSWDTRQMFF TGTGCCAGTGGAGTGACTGGGGGCTACGCCGAATTCCCTAGCTCCTGGGACACCCGACAGATGTTTTTC
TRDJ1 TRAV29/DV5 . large CAASQRSYVELGDTDKLIF TGTGCAGCAAGCCAACGTTCCTACGTTGAGCTGGGGGACACCGATAAACTCATCTTT
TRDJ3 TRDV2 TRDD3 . CACDTVLGDTHTCDTRQMIF TGTGCCTGTGACACCGTCCTGGGGGATACCCACACCTGTGACACCCGCCAGATGATTTTC
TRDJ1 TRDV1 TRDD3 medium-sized CALGVTLYWGIRGTDKLIF TGTGCTCTTGGGGTAACTCTGTACTGGGGGATACGCGGTACCGATAAACTCATCTTT
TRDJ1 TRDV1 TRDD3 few CALGELTPWGAPLGPILGDYPGPDKLIF TGTGCACTTGGGGAACTAACCCCCTGGGGGGCCCCACTGGGCCCTATACTGGGGGACTACCCTGGCCCCGATAAACTCATCTTT
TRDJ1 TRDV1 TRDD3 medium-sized CALGDYLRGIRYYTDKLIF TGTGCTCTTGGGGATTACCTACGGGGGATACGGTATTACACCGATAAACTCATCTTT
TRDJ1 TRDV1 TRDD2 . CALGELRLPTRTGRYCGPDTDKLIF TGTGCTCTTGGGGAACTAAGGCTTCCTACTCGTACTGGGAGGTACTGCGGTCCCGACACCGATAAACTCATCTTT
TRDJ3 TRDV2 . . CACDTAVTHWDTRQMFF TGTGCCTGTGACACCGCCGTTACTCACTGGGACACCCGACAGATGTTTTTC
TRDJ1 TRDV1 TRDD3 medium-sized CALGELPTGGCGVRKLIF TGTGCTCTTGGGGAACTTCCTACTGGGGGATGCGGGGTACGTAAACTCATCTTT
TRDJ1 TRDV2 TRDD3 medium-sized CACDTGTGGYLPDDKLIF TGTGCCTGTGACACCGGTACTGGGGGATACTTGCCGGACGATAAACTCATCTTT
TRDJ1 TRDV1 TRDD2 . CALGETPFLLSYWGHYTDKLIF TGTGCTCTTGGGGAGACACCCTTCCTACTCTCGTACTGGGGACATTACACCGATAAACTCATCTTT